These T cell receptor beta chains were read from a single sample in a study of regulatory and conventional T cells in RAG deficiency. Using immunoSEQ multiplex PCR, the repertoire was profiled, and TCRdb retains in-frame clones only, with some absent. The sample contains 15,000 to 20,000 clones, approximately 86% of which appear only once. This sample also belongs to another study, concerning regulatory T cells.

The sample comprised Tregs sorted from blood. The receptors were gathered from a human donor in good health. Each CDR3 is given without its conserved first and last residue. The order of the fields is V gene, J gene, CDR3 protein.

V: TRBV19; J: TRBJ1-2; CDR3: ASSTSFEGLYGYT
V: TRBV7-8; J: TRBJ2-5; CDR3: ASSLAAAGAQY
V: TRBV6-5; J: TRBJ1-2; CDR3: ASSDGTPPYGYT
V: TRBV6-6; J: TRBJ2-7; CDR3: ASSYDEQY
V: TRBV2; J: TRBJ1-2; CDR3: ASSDNRDRGLSNYGYT
V: TRBV7-2; J: TRBJ2-7; CDR3: ASSLDGRAYEQY
V: TRBV4-2; J: TRBJ2-7; CDR3: ASSQTTNLYEQY
V: TRBV6-1; J: TRBJ1-3; CDR3: ASNQVLNTIY
V: TRBV5-1; J: TRBJ2-7; CDR3: ASSDSGLSYEQY
V: TRBV5-1; J: TRBJ2-5; CDR3: ASSPGLATQETQY
V: TRBV6-5; J: TRBJ2-7; CDR3: ASSKSTGSMYEQY
V: TRBV2; J: TRBJ1-2; CDR3: ASSERQGARGYT
V: TRBV4-1; J: TRBJ2-5; CDR3: ASRGTGASGETQY
V: TRBV5-1; J: NA; CDR3: ASSKGDYYEQY
V: TRBV5-6; J: TRBJ1-4; CDR3: ASSRTARGNEKLF
V: TRBV13; J: TRBJ2-3; CDR3: ASSFSSSTDTQY
V: TRBV30; J: TRBJ2-3; CDR3: AWTTRRARMDTQY
V: TRBV14; J: TRBJ2-5; CDR3: ASSRRETQY
V: TRBV2; J: TRBJ1-2; CDR3: ASPPPGRDGYT
V: TRBV10-1; J: TRBJ1-1; CDR3: ASSHQGASEAF
V: TRBV7-9; J: TRBJ2-7; CDR3: ASSFGGALHEQY
V: TRBV5-1; J: TRBJ2-2; CDR3: ASSPRLGNTGELF
V: TRBV9; J: TRBJ2-1; CDR3: ASSVASSGRANEQF
V: TRBV5-5; J: TRBJ2-7; CDR3: ASSGGQATYEQY
V: TRBV5-1; J: TRBJ2-7; CDR3: ASQTLTGGEQY
V: TRBV28; J: TRBJ2-1; CDR3: ASSLFWGPRASGRGSYDNEQF
V: TRBV5-4; J: TRBJ1-4; CDR3: ASSLGGRNEKLF
V: TRBV7-3; J: TRBJ1-4; CDR3: ASSLTGTNEKLF
V: TRBV5-1; J: TRBJ1-4; CDR3: ASSLGRPTGEKLF
V: TRBV6-1; J: TRBJ2-1; CDR3: ASRRGGSYNEQF
V: TRBV18; J: TRBJ1-2; CDR3: ASSPGPGNYGYT
V: TRBV18; J: TRBJ2-5; CDR3: ASLGAGGAFQETQY
V: TRBV28; J: TRBJ2-5; CDR3: ASSSLAGGPGETQY